This is a list of T cell receptor beta chains from one sample in a study of CD8 T cells in ankylosing spondylitis. TCRdb re-called the 5' RACE reads with MiXCR, one entry per CDR3 protein. This sample has hundreds of thousands of distinct CDR3 sequences; 25% to 30% occur once, and the top ten carry 6.6%. Sequencing was carried out using blood, either unsorted or a sorted T cell fraction (not recorded which). These receptors were collected from a male donor with ankylosing spondylitis or in good health (not recorded which). The CDR3 runs from the conserved cysteine through the conserved F or W. A D gene is named only where the DNA matches it firmly. Clone size is given for some rows only: seen once, a few or many times, or a class if the clone is expanded.

-,TRBJ1-2,TRBV6-5,14,TRBD1,CASSSPGQTYGYTF,TGTGCCAGCAGTTCCCCGGGACAGACCTATGGCTACACCTTC
-,TRBJ2-3,TRBV20-1,13,-,CSAARDSTDTQYF,TGCAGTGCCGCCAGGGATAGCACAGATACGCAGTATTTT
few,TRBJ1-1,TRBV29-1,14,-,CSVAAGPGNTEAFF,TGCAGCGTTGCCGCGGGACCGGGGAACACTGAAGCTTTCTTT
many,TRBJ1-1,TRBV5-1,13,-,CASSLTPGAEAFF,TGCGCCAGCAGCTTGACTCCTGGAGCTGAAGCTTTCTTT
many,TRBJ2-3,TRBV4-1,13,-,CASSQDPRDTQYF,TGCGCCAGCAGCCAAGATCCTAGGGATACGCAGTATTTT
few,TRBJ2-3,TRBV20-1,16,TRBD2,CSARGAGRGSTDTQYF,TGCAGTGCTAGAGGGGCCGGGAGGGGTAGCACAGATACGCAGTATTTT
many,TRBJ2-7,TRBV27,14,-,CASSKRQPAYEQYF,TGTGCCAGCAGTAAACGACAGCCTGCCTACGAGCAGTACTTC
many,TRBJ1-3,TRBV28,16,TRBD1,CASRRHTGGSGNTIYF,TGTGCCAGCAGACGTCACACAGGGGGTTCAGGAAACACCATATATTTT
-,TRBJ2-5,TRBV20-1,15,-,CSARDNRAVQETQYF,TGCAGTGCTAGAGACAACAGGGCTGTCCAAGAGACCCAGTACTTC
-,TRBJ2-7,TRBV4-2,12,-,CASSSWDGEQYF,TGTGCCAGCAGCTCGTGGGACGGCGAGCAGTACTTC
many,TRBJ2-3,TRBV7-2,16,TRBD2,CASSLTSGGGADTQYF,TGTGCCAGCAGCTTGACAAGCGGGGGGGGTGCAGATACGCAGTATTTT